This is a list of T cell receptor beta chains from one sample in a study of blood T cells in healthy people across ages. TCRdb reprocessed the 5' RACE reads with MiXCR, giving one entry per CDR3 protein. The data contain about 1.5 million distinct CDR3 sequences, 35% to 45% of them singletons. The sequenced sample was blood. The receptor set was obtained from a young woman in good health. Both conserved end residues are part of each CDR3. The order of the fields is CDR3 protein, V gene, J gene, CDR3 length.

CDR3: CASSYPGKRDRNEQYF
V: TRBV7-3
J: TRBJ2-5
length: 16

CDR3: CASSLEGQGLGPQHF
V: TRBV7-9
J: TRBJ1-5
length: 15

CDR3: CSARASRGTSGAFF
V: TRBV20-1
J: TRBJ1-1
length: 14

CDR3: CASSLVERETADTQYF
V: TRBV7-2
J: TRBJ2-3
length: 16

CDR3: CASRTGTGGRWYYGYTF
V: TRBV6-1
J: TRBJ1-2
length: 17

CDR3: CASSLGTGATGYTF
V: TRBV12-3/TRBV12-4
J: TRBJ1-2
length: 14

CDR3: CASSPWGYEQFF
V: TRBV7-8
J: TRBJ2-1
length: 12

CDR3: CASSESSSGYQETQYF
V: TRBV25-1
J: TRBJ2-5
length: 16

CDR3: CASSIGTSGQDTQYF
V: TRBV7-6
J: TRBJ2-3
length: 15

CDR3: CASRKHLSTDTQYF
V: TRBV28
J: TRBJ2-3
length: 14

CDR3: CASSPWGTVDNEQFF
V: TRBV28
J: TRBJ2-1
length: 15

CDR3: CASTGRWMTDTQYF
V: TRBV6-2/TRBV6-3
J: TRBJ2-3
length: 14

CDR3: CASSARLAGSYNEQFF
V: TRBV28
J: TRBJ2-1
length: 16

CDR3: CATSDPGLAGGLDEQYF
V: TRBV24-1
J: TRBJ2-7
length: 17

CDR3: CASSLEWTSGGAGQETQYF
V: TRBV12-3/TRBV12-4
J: TRBJ2-5
length: 19

CDR3: CASSPGWGNYGYTF
V: TRBV12-3/TRBV12-4
J: TRBJ1-2
length: 14

CDR3: CASSGVDHNEQFF
V: TRBV7-8
J: TRBJ2-1
length: 13

CDR3: CASSQVLPPQETQYF
V: TRBV4-3
J: NA
length: 15

CDR3: CSVAFDSWNYGYTF
V: TRBV29-1
J: TRBJ1-2
length: 14

CDR3: CATSRGQGNQPQHF
V: TRBV15
J: TRBJ1-5
length: 14

CDR3: CASSFVSSPGGYEQYF
V: TRBV7-2
J: TRBJ2-7
length: 16

CDR3: CATSRVRPPYEQYF
V: TRBV15
J: TRBJ2-7
length: 14

CDR3: CASSPGRDEQYF
V: TRBV18
J: TRBJ2-7
length: 12

CDR3: CASTEESNYGYTF
V: TRBV12-3/TRBV12-4
J: TRBJ1-2
length: 13

CDR3: CATFFHYGYTF
V: TRBV3-1
J: TRBJ1-2
length: 11

CDR3: CSVAGRLRENTEAFF
V: TRBV29-1
J: TRBJ1-1
length: 15

CDR3: CASSPQDSATNEKLFF
V: TRBV18
J: TRBJ1-4
length: 16

CDR3: CASSLFIVGGPQNEQFF
V: TRBV11-2
J: TRBJ2-1
length: 17

CDR3: CATQDRNTGELFF
V: TRBV12-3/TRBV12-4
J: TRBJ2-2
length: 13

CDR3: CSASPQGGNQPQHF
V: TRBV20-1
J: TRBJ1-5
length: 14

CDR3: CASSFLGVSGDTQYF
V: TRBV5-6
J: TRBJ2-3
length: 15

CDR3: CASSLDSSGITNLYEQYF
V: TRBV7-2
J: TRBJ2-7
length: 18

CDR3: CASSNGQDPYNEQFF
V: TRBV5-4
J: TRBJ2-1
length: 15

CDR3: CASSGTQGFWYYGYTF
V: TRBV7-9
J: TRBJ1-2
length: 16

CDR3: CASSLADRYTEAFF
V: TRBV5-1
J: TRBJ1-1
length: 14

CDR3: CSVGTYGDTQYF
V: TRBV29-1
J: TRBJ2-3
length: 12

CDR3: CASRGQGFSEQFF
V: TRBV7-2
J: TRBJ2-1
length: 13

CDR3: CSAYSGSSTDTQYF
V: TRBV29-1
J: TRBJ2-3
length: 14

CDR3: CASSYYLAGEDNEQFF
V: TRBV6-5
J: TRBJ2-1
length: 16

CDR3: CASESREETQYF
V: TRBV12-3/TRBV12-4
J: TRBJ2-5
length: 12

CDR3: CSAKKGGLKETQYF
V: TRBV20-1
J: NA
length: 14

CDR3: CASSEFGTGDQYF
V: TRBV25-1
J: TRBJ2-5
length: 13

CDR3: CAGSVVGDYYNEQYF
V: TRBV9
J: TRBJ2-7
length: 15

CDR3: CASLQSGSSNTQYF
V: TRBV7-6
J: TRBJ2-3
length: 14

CDR3: CASSVQGASREAFF
V: TRBV2
J: TRBJ1-1
length: 14

CDR3: CASSTGYQLFTDTQYF
V: TRBV7-9
J: TRBJ2-3
length: 16

CDR3: CASSSYTGQAETQYF
V: TRBV12-3/TRBV12-4
J: TRBJ2-5
length: 15

CDR3: CASLHSGRAAGELFF
V: TRBV28
J: TRBJ2-2
length: 15

CDR3: CASSFLAGKGYNEQFF
V: TRBV12-3/TRBV12-4
J: TRBJ2-1
length: 16

CDR3: CSASPVSNNEQFF
V: TRBV20-1
J: TRBJ2-1
length: 13

CDR3: CASSKMGRDSSYEQYF
V: TRBV21-1
J: TRBJ2-7
length: 16

CDR3: CASSSGGQGTDTQYF
V: TRBV7-2
J: TRBJ2-3
length: 15

CDR3: CASSGGTAPDTQYF
V: TRBV2
J: TRBJ2-3
length: 14

CDR3: CASSLMYRTEAFF
V: TRBV27
J: TRBJ1-1
length: 13

CDR3: CASSSGQEGRELFF
V: TRBV11-3
J: TRBJ2-2
length: 14

CDR3: CASSLTGRDVAEKLFF
V: TRBV5-1
J: TRBJ1-4
length: 16